This entry describes one TCR beta chain. The antigen is unknown. The source of the sample is a study of OX40 agonist ivuxolimab in advanced cancers. Study details: Treatment received earlier with anti-PD-1, anti-PD-L1 or anti-CTLA-4 agents was allowed, and around 40% had some. Whole-study results and caveats: What antigens the expanded peripheral T cells recognized was never established. The CD4+ and CD8+ T cells in the blood had expanded clonally by week 6 at 0.1 to 3.0 mg/kg.

Data came from immunoSEQ multiplex PCR; TCRdb stores just in-frame clones and leaves some out. Here the sample spans approximately 15,000 clones, 65% to 80% being singletons. The cohort excluded patients with autoimmune disease history or systemic immunosuppression. The origin of this receptor is an adult with an advanced solid tumor such as melanoma, head and neck, liver or kidney cancer. The sample consisted of CD4+ or CD8+ T cells sorted from blood, taken in a trial of the OX40 agonist ivuxolimab.

The CDR3 coding sequence is TGTGCCAGTAGTATAGCTTATCCGAACACTGAAGCTTTCTTT. Translation: CASSIAYPNTEAFF. The J gene is TRBJ1-1, the V gene TRBV19; D is unresolved. Between the trimmed V and J ends, which lost 1 base and 1 base, there was a span of 7 bases. Germline V gene lookup returns CDR1 LNHDA and CDR2 SQIVND (reference sequence). The CDR3 has 14 amino acids.